This T cell receptor (beta chain) emerged from a study of blood T cell repertoires in COVID-19. The wider study: The United States, Italy and Spain were the sources of the acute and convalescent COVID-19 samples. T cells, B-cell-depleted T cells, or PBMCs supplied cDNA or gDNA.

This CDR3 has 11 residues. V dropped 5 bases and J dropped 5 bases, with 6 bases sitting between them. CDR1 and CDR2 (germline): MDHEN, SYDVKM. In the authors' methods: Amplification from reference gene primers served as the basis for estimated nucleated cell counts. The table came from immunoSEQ multiplex PCR; TCRdb's copy has only in-frame clones and leaves some out. V and J calls plus clone size are reproduced from that table; the DNA served to infer D and trimming. The repertoire has over 100,000 clones, 80% of them found once; the top ten carry almost 4.5%. The J gene is TRBJ1-2, the V gene TRBV28; D is uncertain. This receptor was taken from a human donor in a cohort sampled during active or convalescent COVID-19. Sequencing was done on a sample of peripheral blood. The CDR3 coding sequence is TGTGCCAGCAGTCGGGGTTATGGCTACACCTTC. This codes for CASSRGYGYTF.